This T cell receptor beta chain was identified in a study of cytomegalovirus exposure and HLA in healthy donors. CDR1 GTSNPN and CDR2 SVGIG come from the germline V gene (reference sequence). The CDR3 loop spans 13 amino acids. V was cut by 5 bases and J by 8 bases, with 18 bases left in between. With 60 Vbeta and 13 Jbeta primers, the PCR was carried out. This table comes from immunoSEQ multiplex PCR, and its TCRdb copy is limited to in-frame clones, with some not included. The sample consists of 180,000 or so clones, 60% to 85% of them appearing once. The sample consisted of PBMCs. This TCR was recovered from a man younger than 35 in good health and CMV-seronegative. This sequence joins TRBV30 and TRBJ1-2; no firm D call. As DNA, the CDR3 is TGTGCCTGGGGATTTCAGGTGGCAGGCGGCTACACCTTC. As protein: CAWGFQVAGGYTF.